This is a list of T cell receptor beta chains from one sample in a study of cytomegalovirus exposure and HLA in healthy donors. The data were produced by immunoSEQ multiplex PCR, yet TCRdb's version contains in-frame clones alone and is incomplete. The sample records roughly 150,000 clones, around 80% being singletons. The source material was PBMCs. The receptors stem from a man aged 40-49 years in good health and CMV-seropositive. CDR3s include the opening cysteine and the closing phenylalanine or tryptophan. A D gene is named only where the DNA matches it firmly. Size is stated for part of the rows, as once, few or many counts, or as a class when the clone is expanded.

clone size | J gene | V gene | D gene | CDR3 length | CDR3 protein | CDR3 DNA
. | TRBJ2-1 | TRBV5-4 | TRBD2 | 15 | CASSLEGTKYNEQFF | TGTGCCAGCAGCTTGGAAGGGACTAAATACAATGAGCAGTTCTTC
. | TRBJ2-1 | TRBV10-3 | TRBD2 | 15 | CAISLAGVADNEQFF | TGTGCCATCTCTCTAGCGGGAGTTGCTGACAATGAGCAGTTCTTC
. | TRBJ1-2 | TRBV28 | . | 18 | CASSFTRPPSGTGSGYTF | TGTGCCAGCAGTTTCACCCGTCCCCCGAGTGGGACTGGGAGTGGCTACACCTTC
. | TRBJ2-5 | TRBV12-5 | TRBD2 | 15 | CASGPIAGGKETQYF | TGTGCTAGTGGTCCGATAGCGGGAGGGAAAGAGACCCAGTACTTC
. | TRBJ2-1 | TRBV14 | . | 15 | CASSQDPSTYNEQFF | TGTGCCAGCAGCCAAGATCCATCCACCTACAATGAGCAGTTCTTC
few | TRBJ1-2 | TRBV7-9 | . | 17 | CASSQDRGGDAIYGYTF | TGTGCCAGCAGCCAAGATCGGGGAGGGGACGCCATCTATGGCTACACCTTC
once | TRBJ2-5 | TRBV7-6 | TRBD2 | 16 | CASSLGVAGGQETQYF | TGTGCCAGCAGCTTAGGGGTAGCGGGGGGTCAAGAGACCCAGTACTTC
. | TRBJ2-5 | TRBV4-1 | TRBD1 | 17 | CASSQDQAGGDVWAQYF | TGCGCCAGCAGCCAAGATCAGGCAGGGGGTGACGTATGGGCCCAGTACTTC
. | TRBJ2-3 | TRBV7-7 | TRBD2 | 14 | CASSWGLAGDTQYF | TGTGCCAGCAGCTGGGGACTAGCGGGAGATACGCAGTATTTT
once | TRBJ1-2 | TRBV4-1 | . | 15 | CASSQVSGGPYGYTF | TGCGCCAGCAGCCAAGTTAGCGGGGGGCCGTATGGCTACACCTTC
. | TRBJ2-7 | TRBV2 | . | 13 | CASRRLGVNEQYF | TGTGCCAGCAGGAGGCTAGGGGTGAACGAGCAGTACTTC
. | TRBJ1-5 | TRBV19 | TRBD1 | 16 | CASSTFDRGVNQPQHF | TGTGCCAGTAGCACCTTTGACAGGGGCGTAAATCAGCCCCAGCATTTT
once | TRBJ1-3 | TRBV9 | . | 14 | CASSVAGDGNTIYF | TGTGCCAGCAGCGTAGCAGGGGACGGAAACACCATATATTTT
. | TRBJ2-1 | TRBV11-2 | TRBD1 | 15 | CASSFRQGSYNEQFF | TGTGCCAGCAGCTTCAGACAGGGGTCCTACAATGAGCAGTTCTTC
. | TRBJ2-2 | TRBV18 | TRBD1 | 17 | CASSPQGQGRGTGELFF | TGTGCCAGCTCACCACAAGGACAGGGCCGGGGCACCGGGGAGCTGTTTTTT
. | TRBJ1-2 | TRBV28 | . | 13 | CASKVTGNYGYTF | TGTGCCAGCAAGGTTACAGGGAACTATGGCTACACCTTC
once | TRBJ2-1 | TRBV5-1 | TRBD2 | 15 | CASSRGVAGYNEQFF | TGCGCCAGCAGCCGGGGGGTAGCGGGGTACAATGAGCAGTTCTTC
. | TRBJ2-5 | TRBV5-1 | . | 14 | CASSPLMAQETQYF | TGCGCCAGCAGCCCCCTGATGGCCCAAGAGACCCAGTACTTC
. | TRBJ1-1 | TRBV15 | . | 13 | CATSREGGPEAFF | TGTGCCACCAGCAGAGAAGGAGGGCCAGAAGCTTTCTTT
. | TRBJ2-3 | TRBV2 | . | 15 | CASSEARALTDTQYF | TGTGCCAGCAGTGAGGCCAGGGCCCTCACAGATACGCAGTATTTT
once | TRBJ2-1 | TRBV11-2 | . | 14 | CASSLGPLNNEQFF | TGTGCCAGCAGCTTGGGGCCGCTTAACAATGAGCAGTTCTTC
. | TRBJ1-3 | TRBV9 | TRBD1 | 20 | CASSVGGQGASGDSGNTIYF | TGTGCCAGCAGCGTAGGAGGACAGGGGGCCTCCGGTGATTCTGGAAACACCATATATTTT
. | TRBJ2-7 | TRBV5-1 | TRBD2 | 15 | CASSSGGLAIYEQYF | TGCGCCAGCAGTTCGGGGGGACTAGCAATCTACGAGCAGTACTTC
. | TRBJ2-1 | TRBV6-4 | TRBD2 | 16 | CASTIKAGGPYNEQFF | TGTGCCAGCACTATTAAAGCGGGAGGACCTTACAATGAGCAGTTCTTC
. | TRBJ2-7 | TRBV10-3 | TRBD1 | 14 | CAARDRIQSYEQYF | TGTGCCGCCCGGGACAGGATACAGTCCTACGAGCAGTACTTC
. | TRBJ1-2 | TRBV6-1 | . | 15 | CASSEGRTVPYGYTF | TGTGCCAGCAGTGAAGGGCGGACAGTACCATATGGCTACACCTTC
. | TRBJ2-3 | TRBV15 | TRBD1 | 15 | CATSRGGQGTDTQYF | TGTGCCACCAGCAGAGGAGGACAGGGCACAGATACGCAGTATTTT
. | TRBJ1-2 | TRBV11-2 | . | 12 | CASSDRFYGYTF | TGTGCCAGCAGCGACAGGTTCTATGGCTACACCTTC